The present entry profiles one T cell receptor (beta chain) with its context. Its specificity is unknown. These data are taken from a study of cytomegalovirus exposure and HLA in healthy donors. Study as a whole: When 398 donors were genotyped, about 81% of them were found to fall in the Caucasian-associated ancestry cluster. Study-wide points: Most TCR sequences showed up rarely, but some public TCRs showed up in many donors. In a later analysis, V- and J-gene trimming of beta chains associated with a DCLRE1C missense variant, replicated independently.

Researchers ran the PCR with 60 Vbeta and 13 Jbeta primers. Libraries were prepared by immunoSEQ multiplex PCR; TCRdb keeps only in-frame clonotypes and omits some of them. The sample yields about 200,000 clones, almost 80% seen once. The V end lost 2 bases, the J end lost 4 bases, and 10 bases lay between the germline ends. Per the germline V gene, CDR1 is SGHRS and CDR2 is YFSETQ. The CDR3 is made up of 13 amino acids. Material for sequencing was PBMCs. The chain is built from TRBV5-1 and TRBJ2-7; D perhaps matches TRBD1 (6 bases). The receptor comes from a male donor in good health and CMV-seronegative. The CDR3 bases are TGCGCCAGCAGCTTTTCTCAGGGGTACGAGCAGTACTTC. It specifies CASSFSQGYEQYF.